The 22 T cell receptor beta chains below were found in one sample sequenced in a study of cytomegalovirus exposure and HLA in healthy donors. In the PCR, 60 Vbeta and 13 Jbeta primers were used. The method was immunoSEQ multiplex PCR; TCRdb's version includes in-frame clones alone and lacks a portion of them. This table has 90,000 to 150,000 clones, roughly 60% appearing once. Sequencing input: PBMCs. The receptors stem from a man aged 35-49 years in good health and CMV-seropositive.

This rearrangement joins TRBV18 to TRBJ1-2; 8 bases align to TRBD1. CDR1 KGHSH and CDR2 LQKENI come from the germline V gene. V shed 3 bases and J 6 bases; nucleotides not matched to a gene: 6. The CDR3 runs 14 residues. The CDR3 reads CASSPSSGGDGYTF. The CDR3 DNA is TGTGCCAGCTCACCTTCCTCAGGGGGCGATGGCTACACCTTC.

The chain uses TRBV5-1 and TRBJ1-2; a weak D match, TRBD1 (5 bases). CDR3 length equals 16 residues. V was clipped by 0 bases and J by 0 bases, with 12 bases between them. Germline V gene lookup returns CDR1 SGHRS and CDR2 YFSETQ. This CDR3 is CASSLAGATANYGYTF. The CDR3 DNA is TGCGCCAGCAGCTTGGCGGGTGCGACAGCTAACTATGGCTACACCTTC.

The chain uses TRBV5-1 and TRBJ1-4; 7 nucleotides align to TRBD1. Trimming took 4 bases from V and 8 from J; bases not matched to a gene: 11. CDR1 SGHRS and CDR2 YFSETQ come from the germline V gene. The CDR3 spans 15 residues. CDR3: CASSVEGGESEKLFF. The CDR3 DNA reads TGCGCCAGCAGCGTAGAAGGGGGCGAGTCAGAAAAACTGTTTTTT.

Only a few counts were recorded for this clone. The J gene is TRBJ2-2, the V gene TRBV6-4; D gene unclear. Germline V gives CDR1 MRHNA, CDR2 SNTAGT. This CDR3 spans 14 amino acids. The V end was cut by 5 bases, the J end by 1 base, with 8 bases between. The CDR3: CASSSVQNTGELFF. CDR3 DNA: TGTGCCAGCAGTAGCGTTCAGAACACCGGGGAGCTGTTTTTT.

The rearrangement uses TRBV7-9 and TRBJ1-4, with TRBD1 matching over 9 bases. The junction had 3 bases not matched to a gene; V was cut back by 7 bases and J by 3 bases. The germline gives CDR1 SEHNR, CDR2 FQNEAQ (reference sequence). The length of the CDR3 is 14 residues. For the CDR3, the DNA is TGTGCCAGCAACCGGGACAGGGCTAATGAAAAACTGTTTTTT. This translates into CASNRDRANEKLFF.

The rearrangement links TRBV28 to TRBJ2-7, with D maybe TRBD1 (5 bases). Trimming pared 6 bases from V and 3 bases from J, leaving 15 bases between. The CDR3 is 14 residues long. The germline gives CDR1 MDHEN, CDR2 SYDVKM. The CDR3 region has the DNA TGTGCCAGCAGCCCGTCGGCAGGGAACTACGAGCAGTACTTC. Protein sequence: CASSPSAGNYEQYF. Looking up the rest from reference TRBV28 and TRBJ2-7 gives the full variable domain: DVKVTQSSRYLVKRTGEKVFLECVQDMDHENMFWYRQDPGLGLRLIYFSYDVKMKEKGDIPEGYSVSREKKERFSLILESASTNQTSMYLCASSPSAGNYEQYFGPGTRLTVT.

The V call is TRBV6-6, the J call TRBJ2-3; D may be TRBD1 (5 bases). The germline gives CDR1 MNHNY, CDR2 SVGAGI (reference sequence). This CDR3 is built from 15 residues. The ends were cut back, 6 bases at V and 2 bases at J, with 15 bases in the middle. The CDR3 is CASSRWGTYTDTQYF. The CDR3 DNA reads as TGTGCCAGCAGCCGATGGGGCACGTACACAGATACGCAGTATTTT.

The J gene is TRBJ2-7, the V gene TRBV7-3, with a tentative D call TRBD2 (6 bases). V was cut by 2 bases and J by 2 bases, with 10 bases left in between. The CDR3 is 14 amino acids. Germline values: CDR1 SGHTA, CDR2 FQGTGA. Here the CDR3 reads CASSLYSGTYEQYF. Here the CDR3 DNA reads TGTGCCAGCAGCTTATATAGCGGAACCTACGAGCAGTACTTC.

The chain joins TRBV19 to TRBJ2-1; TRBD1 might be the D (6 bases). The V end was cut by 7 bases, the J end by 4 bases, with 11 bases between. The CDR3 sequence is 13 residues long. The germline V gene has CDR1 LNHDA and CDR2 SQIVND (reference sequence). The CDR3 DNA sequence: TGTGCCAGTACAACAGGGAATTACAATGAGCAGTTCTTC. It specifies CASTTGNYNEQFF.

This clone was recorded once. The chain uses TRBV5-1 and TRBJ2-1; 9 nucleotides match TRBD2. In germline, CDR1 is SGHRS, CDR2 YFSETQ. The length of the CDR3 is 16 residues. Trimming removed 0 bases from V and 1 base from J; junction bases left unmatched: 2. DNA of the CDR3: TGCGCCAGCAGCTTGGCTAGCGGGAATTCCTACAATGAGCAGTTCTTC. Protein: CASSLASGNSYNEQFF.

The rearrangement uses TRBV6-5 and TRBJ2-2, with 11 bases that match TRBD1. This CDR3 region has 14 residues. Unmatched junction bases numbered 3, after V lost 5 bases and J lost 7 bases. Germline CDR1 reads MNHEY; CDR2 reads SVGAGI. The CDR3 bases are TGTGCCAGCAGTAGGACAGGGGGCCACGGGGAGCTGTTTTTT. Protein product: CASSRTGGHGELFF.

The chain carries TRBV7-3 and TRBJ2-7; TRBD1 aligns across 7 bases. CDR3 length: 14 residues. Germline trimming cut 5 bases from V and 2 bases from J; bases unmatched to any gene: 6. Germline V gives CDR1 SGHTA, CDR2 FQGTGA. The CDR3 bases are TGTGCCAGCAGCCCCGGGACAGTACCCTACGAGCAGTACTTC. Its translation: CASSPGTVPYEQYF.

V and J are TRBV7-3 and TRBJ2-1; 13 nucleotides agree with TRBD2. This CDR3 has 15 residues. Germline trimming cut 5 bases from V and 8 bases from J; bases unmatched to any gene: 6. The V gene's germline CDR1 is SGHTA and CDR2 FQGTGA. CDR3 bases: TGTGCCAGCAGCCCAAGGACTAGCGGGAGTTATGAGCAGTTCTTC. Translating gives CASSPRTSGSYEQFF.

V and J are TRBV11-3 and TRBJ2-2; the match to TRBD2 covers 7 bases. The CDR3 length is 16 residues. Germline CDR1 SGHNT, CDR2 YENEEA. Trimming took 4 bases from V and 0 from J; bases not matched to a gene: 5. The CDR3 spells CASSSSGGANTGELFF. The CDR3 DNA is TGTGCCAGCAGCTCCTCGGGGGGTGCGAACACCGGGGAGCTGTTTTTT.

The rearrangement uses TRBV14 and TRBJ2-5, with 7 bases aligning to TRBD2. J lost 4 bases, V lost 1 base, and 3 bases had no gene match. This CDR3 comprises 14 residues. CDR1 is SGHDN, CDR2 FVKESK, per germline. The CDR3 loop reads CASSQAGGGETQYF. DNA for the CDR3: TGTGCCAGCAGCCAAGCGGGAGGAGGAGAGACCCAGTACTTC.

This clone was detected only a few times. The chain is built from TRBV10-3 and TRBJ2-7; 7 nucleotides line up with TRBD1. This CDR3 region has 15 residues. The V gene's germline CDR1 is ENHRY and CDR2 SYGVKD. With 10 bases clipped from V and 3 bases from J, the junction kept 15 bases outside the gene matches. The CDR3 DNA reads TGTGCCACTCAAATGTCGACAGGGAAGGGCTACGAGCAGTACTTC. This translates into CATQMSTGKGYEQYF.

The gene calls are TRBV5-1 and TRBJ2-7, with D possibly being TRBD1 (6 bases). This CDR3 region has 15 residues. From germline, CDR1 is SGHRS and CDR2 YFSETQ. The germline V and J ends were trimmed by 4 bases and 2 bases, with 16 bases remaining between them. This CDR3 is CASSPPERGTYEQYF. In DNA form, the CDR3 reads TGCGCCAGCAGCCCCCCGGAGAGGGGGACCTACGAGCAGTACTTC.

This clone is a singleton in its sample. The chain recombines TRBV10-1 with TRBJ1-2, with 7 bases aligning to TRBD1. The CDR3 consists of 13 residues. Germline trimming cut 2 bases from V and 8 bases from J; bases unmatched to any gene: 5. CDR1 is WNHNN, CDR2 SYGVQD, per germline (reference sequence). CDR3 residues: CASSERQGSGYTF. Written as DNA, the CDR3 is TGCGCCAGCAGTGAGAGACAGGGTAGCGGCTACACCTTC.

The genes are TRBV4-2 and TRBJ2-5; D remains unclear. Germline CDR1 and CDR2: LGHNA and YNFKEQ. The V end lost 4 bases, the J end lost 4 bases, and 10 bases lay between the germline ends. The CDR3 sequence is 13 residues long. The CDR3 DNA reads TGTGCCAGCAGCCTTGGCCCCCGAGAGACCCAGTACTTC. Translated, it gives CASSLGPRETQYF.

The chain combines TRBV7-2 with TRBJ2-7; 11 bases are a match to TRBD2. This CDR3 contains 17 residues. V was pared by 1 base and J by 5 bases, with 10 bases of the junction left unmatched. Germline assignment: CDR1 SGHTA and CDR2 FQGNSA. In DNA form, the CDR3 reads TGTGCCAGCAGCTTAGTGGGGATAGCGGGGGGGCCCCACGAGCAGTACTTC. It specifies CASSLVGIAGGPHEQYF.

In its sample, this clone was seen once. This rearrangement joins TRBV10-3 to TRBJ2-2; 8 nucleotides agree with TRBD2. This CDR3 comprises 16 residues. CDR1 ENHRY and CDR2 SYGVKD come from the germline V gene. The ends lost 2 bases at V and 4 bases at J; junction bases unmatched: 6. CDR3 bases: TGTGCCATCAGTGAGATTAGCGGGGAAAGCACCGGGGAGCTGTTTTTT. Residues: CAISEISGESTGELFF.

This clone was seen once. The chain uses TRBV7-6 and TRBJ2-5, with 7 nucleotides matching TRBD2. The trim removed 1 base at V and 4 bases at J, leaving 12 bases unmatched. The CDR3 runs to 17 residues. Germline V gives CDR1 SGHVS, CDR2 FNYEAQ. This CDR3 is CASSLGPMGGLGETQYF. Written as DNA, the CDR3 is TGTGCCAGCAGCTTAGGACCTATGGGGGGGTTGGGAGAGACCCAGTACTTC.